Here is one T cell receptor (beta chain) with its context. This entry belongs to a study of blood T cell repertoires in COVID-19. For the study at large: Sites across the United States, Italy and Spain contributed samples from acute and convalescent COVID-19.

Produced via immunoSEQ multiplex PCR; TCRdb's table is partial and in-frame only. Of tens of thousands of clones in the sample, 82% are singletons; the top ten hold approximately 14%. Germline V gene sequence: CDR1 LNHDA, CDR2 SQIVND (reference sequence). The CDR3 consists of 14 residues. Trimming cost V 3 bases and J 4 bases; bases outside gene matches: 1. What was sequenced was peripheral blood. This sequence originates from a human donor with acute or convalescent COVID-19. The donor label of this sample is uncertain. J is TRBJ1-1 and V is TRBV19; TRBD1 agrees at 11 bases. CDR3 residues: CASSIGQGATEAFF. As DNA, the CDR3 is TGTGCCAGTAGTATCGGACAGGGGGCCACTGAAGCTTTCTTT.